This is a list of T cell receptor beta chains from one sample in a study of OX40 agonist ivuxolimab in advanced cancers. Repertoires were generated with immunoSEQ multiplex PCR, while TCRdb's copy carries only in-frame clones and drops some. The sample has about 38,000 clones, roughly 87% seen once. The sample consisted of CD4+ or CD8+ T cells sorted from blood, taken in a trial of the OX40 agonist ivuxolimab. The receptors originated from an adult with an advanced solid tumor such as melanoma, head and neck, liver or kidney cancer. CDR3s include the opening cysteine and the closing phenylalanine or tryptophan. D genes are given only for firm matches. The listing skips clone size in some rows; elsewhere it reads once, few, many or a size class.

abundance	v_gene	j_gene	d_gene	CDR3aa	CDR3nt
.	TRBV4-3	TRBJ2-7	.	CASSQEAGSGNEQYF	TGCGCCAGCAGCCAAGAGGCAGGGAGCGGTAACGAGCAGTACTTC
.	TRBV19	TRBJ1-1	.	CASSIAGHSHSAFF	TGTGCCAGTAGTATAGCTGGGCACTCTCATTCGGCTTTCTTT
.	TRBV6-5	TRBJ2-7	.	CASSYQTGTYEQYF	TGTGCCAGCAGTTACCAAACAGGGACCTACGAGCAGTACTTC
.	TRBV30	TRBJ1-6	.	CAWSPTPRRTAGNSPLHF	TGTGCCTGGAGTCCTACCCCACGAAGGACAGCAGGAAATTCACCCCTCCACTTT
.	TRBV6-6	TRBJ1-1	.	CASTGGDVTEAFF	TGTGCCAGCACCGGGGGGGATGTCACTGAAGCTTTCTTT
.	TRBV2	TRBJ1-5	.	CAGRGGSGNQPQHF	TGTGCCGGACGGGGGGGCTCAGGCAATCAGCCCCAGCATTTT
.	TRBV4-3	TRBJ1-2	TRBD1	CASSQDRTGTYGYTF	TGCGCCAGCAGCCAAGACCGGACAGGGACTTATGGCTACACCTTC
few	TRBV30	TRBJ1-2	.	CAWSESDYGYTF	TGTGCCTGGAGTGAGTCGGACTATGGCTACACCTTC
.	TRBV25-1	TRBJ2-7	.	CASSPFGQNEQYF	TGTGCCAGCAGCCCCTTCGGACAAAACGAGCAGTACTTC
.	TRBV19	TRBJ2-7	.	CASSIWDNSYEQYF	TGTGCCAGTAGTATCTGGGACAATTCCTACGAGCAGTACTTC
.	TRBV5-1	TRBJ2-5	TRBD1	CASSLSAGGLGTQYF	TGCGCCAGCAGCTTGTCGGCAGGGGGCTTGGGGACCCAGTACTTC
.	TRBV27	TRBJ2-3	TRBD1	CASSSLDRGVDTQYF	TGTGCCAGCAGTTCCTTAGACAGGGGGGTAGATACGCAGTATTTT
.	TRBV4-1	TRBJ1-1	.	CASSLPGLNTEAFF	TGCGCCAGCAGCCTCCCGGGATTGAACACTGAAGCTTTCTTT
once	TRBV7-2	TRBJ1-5	.	CASLMSTQRGNQPQHF	TGTGCCAGCCTAATGTCCACGCAAAGGGGCAATCAGCCCCAGCATTTT
.	TRBV30	TRBJ2-5	TRBD2	CAWSVGVAGGQETQYF	TGTGCCTGGAGTGTAGGGGTAGCGGGGGGTCAAGAGACCCAGTACTTC
.	TRBV7-9	TRBJ2-7	.	CASSQPMGDEQYF	TGTGCCAGCAGCCAACCGATGGGGGACGAGCAGTACTTC
.	TRBV4-1	TRBJ1-2	.	CASSPQEDKNYGYTF	TGCGCCAGCAGCCCCCAGGAGGATAAAAACTATGGCTACACCTTC
.	TRBV5-1	TRBJ2-2	.	CASSLGFAGRDTTGELFF	TGCGCCAGCAGCTTAGGTTTTGCTGGCAGGGACACCACCGGGGAGCTGTTTTTT
.	TRBV29-1	TRBJ1-4	.	CSVFLQGSNEKLFF	TGCAGCGTTTTCTTACAGGGATCTAATGAAAAACTGTTTTTT
.	TRBV6-5	TRBJ2-2	.	CASRLGNTGELFF	TGTGCCAGCCGTCTAGGAAACACCGGGGAGCTGTTTTTT
.	TRBV4-1	TRBJ2-3	TRBD1	CASSRPQGTGTDTQYF	TGCGCCAGCAGCCGACCACAGGGGACGGGCACAGATACGCAGTATTTT
.	TRBV7-2	TRBJ2-1	TRBD2	CASSPLTSGVGNEQFF	TGTGCCAGCAGCCCCCTGACTAGCGGGGTGGGCAATGAGCAGTTCTTC
.	TRBV27	TRBJ2-3	TRBD2	CASSLLSSGGAVDTQYF	TGTGCCAGCAGCCTACTCTCTAGCGGGGGGGCGGTAGATACGCAGTATTTT
.	TRBV28	TRBJ2-3	.	CASSPGTTSWADTQYF	TGTGCCAGCAGCCCTGGGACGACGTCGTGGGCAGATACGCAGTATTTT
.	TRBV5-1	TRBJ2-5	.	CASRPTWGLRETQYF	TGCGCCAGCAGGCCGACCTGGGGACTTCGGGAGACCCAGTACTTC
.	TRBV19	TRBJ2-5	.	CASSDWETQYF	TGTGCCAGTAGCGATTGGGAGACCCAGTACTTC
.	TRBV4-1	TRBJ2-5	TRBD2	CASSQVGTSPFQTQYF	TGCGCCAGCAGCCAGGTCGGGACTAGCCCTTTCCAGACCCAGTACTTC
.	TRBV2	TRBJ2-7	TRBD2	CASSGLAGTYEQYF	TGTGCCAGCAGTGGACTAGCGGGCACCTACGAGCAGTACTTC
.	TRBV15	TRBJ1-5	.	CATSRESGGGQPQHF	TGTGCCACCAGCAGAGAGTCTGGGGGGGGTCAGCCCCAGCATTTT
.	TRBV19	TRBJ2-7	TRBD2	CASKASGGAYYEQYF	TGTGCCAGTAAGGCTAGCGGGGGGGCTTACTACGAGCAGTACTTC
.	TRBV4-3	TRBJ2-2	.	CASSQGPGELFF	TGCGCCAGCAGCCAAGGTCCCGGGGAGCTGTTTTTT